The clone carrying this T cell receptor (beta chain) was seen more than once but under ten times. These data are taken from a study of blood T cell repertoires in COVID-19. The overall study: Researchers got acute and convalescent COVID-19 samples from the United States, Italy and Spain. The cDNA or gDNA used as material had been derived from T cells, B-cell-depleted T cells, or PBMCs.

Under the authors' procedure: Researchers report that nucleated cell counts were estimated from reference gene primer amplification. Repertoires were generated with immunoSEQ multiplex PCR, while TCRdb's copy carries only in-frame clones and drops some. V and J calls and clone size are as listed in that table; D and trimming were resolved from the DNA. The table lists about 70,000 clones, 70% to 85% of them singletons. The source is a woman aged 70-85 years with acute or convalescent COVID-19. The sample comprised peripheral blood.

The DNA of the CDR3 is TGCGCCAGCAGCTACGGGACAGGTTTGGAGGAGCAGTACTTC. It is translated as CASSYGTGLEEQYF. The chain employs TRBV5-1 and TRBJ2-7; 8 nucleotides align to TRBD1. The germline CDR1 and CDR2 sequences are SGHRS and YFSETQ. CDR3 size: 14 residues. The J segment lost 7 bases and the V segment lost 3 bases, leaving 9 bases of the junction unmatched.